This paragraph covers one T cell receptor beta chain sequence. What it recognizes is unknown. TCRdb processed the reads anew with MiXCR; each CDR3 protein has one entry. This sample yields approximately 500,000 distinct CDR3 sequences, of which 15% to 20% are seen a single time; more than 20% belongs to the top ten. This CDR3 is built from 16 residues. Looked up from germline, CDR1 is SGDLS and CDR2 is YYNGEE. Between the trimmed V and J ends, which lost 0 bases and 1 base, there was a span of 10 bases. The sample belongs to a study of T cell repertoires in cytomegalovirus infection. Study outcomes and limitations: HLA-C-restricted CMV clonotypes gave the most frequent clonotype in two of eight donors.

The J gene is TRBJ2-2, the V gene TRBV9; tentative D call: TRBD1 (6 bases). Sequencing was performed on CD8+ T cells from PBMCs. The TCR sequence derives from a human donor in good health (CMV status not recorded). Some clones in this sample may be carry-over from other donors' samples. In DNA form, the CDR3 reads TGTGCCAGCAGCGTAGTAGGGACACAGAACACCGGGGAGCTGTTTTTT. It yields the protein CASSVVGTQNTGELFF.